This T cell receptor (beta chain) was identified in a study of patients and donors after allogeneic stem cell transplantation. Via MiXCR, TCRdb re-called the RT-PCR reads, giving one row per CDR3 protein. The data contain about 960,000 distinct CDR3 sequences, roughly 18% of them singletons. Germline V lookup: CDR1 MNHEY, CDR2 SVGEGT. This CDR3 spans 18 amino acids. Unmatched junction bases numbered 7, after V lost 1 base and J lost 0 bases. Input material: blood, either unsorted or a sorted T cell fraction (not recorded which). This clonotype was sampled from a human donor who was either an allogeneic HSCT recipient or a stem cell or donor lymphocyte infusion donor (not recorded which). It is not recorded whose cells these are; they may come from a transplant donor. The chain uses TRBV6-2 or TRBV6-3 and TRBJ1-1; 11 bases map to TRBD1. The CDR3 nucleotides are TGTGCCAGCAGTTACTGGACCGGGACAGGGGGTATGAACACTGAAGCTTTCTTT. This codes for CASSYWTGTGGMNTEAFF.